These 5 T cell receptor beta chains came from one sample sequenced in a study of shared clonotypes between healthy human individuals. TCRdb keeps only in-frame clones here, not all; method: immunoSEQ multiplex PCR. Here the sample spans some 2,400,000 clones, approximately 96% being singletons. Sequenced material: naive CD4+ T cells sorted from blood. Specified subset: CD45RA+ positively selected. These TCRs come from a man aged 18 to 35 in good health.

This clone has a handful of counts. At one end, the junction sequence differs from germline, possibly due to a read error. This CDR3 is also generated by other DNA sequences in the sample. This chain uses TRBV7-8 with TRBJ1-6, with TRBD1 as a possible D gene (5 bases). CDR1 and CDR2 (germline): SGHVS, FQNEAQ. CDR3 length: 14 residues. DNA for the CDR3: TGTGCCAGCAGCTTAGCGGGGGATAACTCACCCCTCCACTTT. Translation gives CASSLAGDNSPLHF. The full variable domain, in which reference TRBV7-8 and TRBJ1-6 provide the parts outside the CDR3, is GAGVSQSPRYKVAKRGQDVALRCDPISGHVSLFWYQQALGQGPEFLTYFQNEAQLDKSGLPSDRFFAERPEGSVSTLKIQRTQQEDSAVYLCASSLAGDNSPLHFGNGTRLTVT.

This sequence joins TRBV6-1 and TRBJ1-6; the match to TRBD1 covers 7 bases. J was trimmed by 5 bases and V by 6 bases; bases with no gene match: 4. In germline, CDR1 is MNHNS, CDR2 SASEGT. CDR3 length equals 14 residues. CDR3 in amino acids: CASRQTGNNSPLHF. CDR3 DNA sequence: TGTGCCAGCAGGCAGACAGGGAATAATTCACCCCTCCACTTT.

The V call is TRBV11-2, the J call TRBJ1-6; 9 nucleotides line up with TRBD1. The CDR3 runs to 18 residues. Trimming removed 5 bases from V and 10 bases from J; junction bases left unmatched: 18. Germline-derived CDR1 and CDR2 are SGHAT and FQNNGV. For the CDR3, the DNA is TGTGCCAGCAGCCCCCAACCCTTGACAGGGGGTACTCACTCACCCCTCCACTTT. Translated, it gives CASSPQPLTGGTHSPLHF.

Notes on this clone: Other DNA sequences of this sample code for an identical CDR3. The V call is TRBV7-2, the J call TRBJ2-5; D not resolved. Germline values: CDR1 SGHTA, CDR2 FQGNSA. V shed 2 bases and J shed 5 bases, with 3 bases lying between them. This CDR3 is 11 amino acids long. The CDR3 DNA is TGTGCCAGCAGCTTATCGGAGACCCAGTACTTC. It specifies CASSLSETQYF. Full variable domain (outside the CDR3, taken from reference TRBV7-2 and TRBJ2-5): GAGVSQSPSNKVTEKGKDVELRCDPISGHTALYWYRQSLGQGLEFLIYFQGNSAPDKSGLPSDRFSAERTGGSVSTLTIQRTQQEDSAVYLCASSLSETQYFGPGTRLLVL.

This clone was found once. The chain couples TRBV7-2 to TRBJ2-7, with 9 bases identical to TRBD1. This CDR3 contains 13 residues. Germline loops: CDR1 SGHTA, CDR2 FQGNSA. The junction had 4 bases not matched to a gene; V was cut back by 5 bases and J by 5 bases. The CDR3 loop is CASSRTGVNEQYF. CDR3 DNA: TGTGCCAGCAGCAGGACAGGGGTAAACGAGCAGTACTTC.